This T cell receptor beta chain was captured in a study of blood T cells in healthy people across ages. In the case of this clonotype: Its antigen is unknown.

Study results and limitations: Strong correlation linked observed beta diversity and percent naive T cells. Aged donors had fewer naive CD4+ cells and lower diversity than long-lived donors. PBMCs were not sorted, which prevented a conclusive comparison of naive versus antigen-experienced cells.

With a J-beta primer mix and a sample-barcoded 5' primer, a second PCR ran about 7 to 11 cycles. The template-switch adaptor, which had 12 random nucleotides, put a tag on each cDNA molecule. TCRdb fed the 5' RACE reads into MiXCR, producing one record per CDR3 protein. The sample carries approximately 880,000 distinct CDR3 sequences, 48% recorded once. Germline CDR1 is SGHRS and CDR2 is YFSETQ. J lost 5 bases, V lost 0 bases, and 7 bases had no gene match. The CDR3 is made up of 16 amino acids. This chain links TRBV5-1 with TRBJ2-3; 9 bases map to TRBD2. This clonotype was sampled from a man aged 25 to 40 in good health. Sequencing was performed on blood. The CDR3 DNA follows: TGCGCCAGCAGCTTGGCTCTAGCGGGGAGCCTAGATACGCAGTATTTT. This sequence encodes CASSLALAGSLDTQYF.